This TCR beta chain was identified in a study of kidney transplant recipient with SARS-CoV-2 infection. The V gene lost 5 bases and the J gene lost 13 bases, with 21 bases spanning the gap. The CDR3 sequence is 14 residues long. TCRdb called the reads again in MiXCR, with one record for every CDR3 protein. The data contain roughly 250,000 distinct CDR3 sequences, 29% of them seen just once; the ten biggest clones take up about 7%. Concerning this clonotype itself: With a much larger clone just one base away, this may be a read error.

Source: a blood sample, taken at baseline and on day 111 from a kidney transplant recipient. The receptor comes from a male patient aged 30 to 40 who had COVID-19 and was a kidney transplant recipient. Some T cells may originate from the graft donor. V gene TRBV12-3 or TRBV12-4 combines with J gene TRBJ2-4; D uncertain. The CDR3 nucleotides read TGTGCCAGCAGTCGCCGGCCTTTCCAAGAGATCCAGTACTTC. Translation: CASSRRPFQEIQYF.